The clone carrying this TCR beta chain is medium-sized by share. No antigen is known for it. Adjacent lung samples, free of atypia, were obtained at least 2 cm from the tumor margin. V lost 6 bases and J lost 8; bases outside the gene matches: 16. The CDR3 is 16 residues long. Germline CDR1 is MNHGY and CDR2 is SAAAGT. The entry originates in a study of T cells in localized non-small cell lung cancer. The study, taken as a whole, reports: Exceeding tumor, uninvolved adjacent lung had the highest T cell clonality.

The method was immunoSEQ multiplex PCR; TCRdb's version includes in-frame clones alone and lacks a portion of them. The sample records some 850 clones, less than 25% being singletons. This chain connects TRBV6-8 to TRBJ1-2; 9 bases agree with TRBD1. This material consisted of normal lung tissue next to the tumor, taken before any cancer treatment. This clonotype originated in a man aged 35-75 years with stage I squamous cell lung carcinoma. CDR3 coding DNA: TGTGCCAGCAGACGGGACAGGGTACTAGGGGTGGGAGGCTACACCTTC. It translates to CASRRDRVLGVGGYTF.